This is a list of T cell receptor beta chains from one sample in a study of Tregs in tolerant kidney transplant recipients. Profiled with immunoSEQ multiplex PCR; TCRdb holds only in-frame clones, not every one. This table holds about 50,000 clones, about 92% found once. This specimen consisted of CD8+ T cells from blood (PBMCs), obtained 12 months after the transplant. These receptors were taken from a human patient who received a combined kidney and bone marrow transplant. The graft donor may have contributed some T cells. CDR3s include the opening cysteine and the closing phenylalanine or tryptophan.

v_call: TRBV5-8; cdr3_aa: CASSFRRRDRVHEQYF
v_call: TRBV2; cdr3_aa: CASSDPSEIEQYF
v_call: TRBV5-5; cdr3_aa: CASILTPGQSNEKLFF
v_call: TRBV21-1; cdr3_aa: CASRARQSGETQYF
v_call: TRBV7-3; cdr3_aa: CASSSQQGNEQFF
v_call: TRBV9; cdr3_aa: CASSHNTNEGAGNTIYF
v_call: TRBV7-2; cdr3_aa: CASSSDSARGYTF
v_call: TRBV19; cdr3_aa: CASSISQATYEQYF
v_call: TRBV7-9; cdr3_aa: CASSGTSGGDFDEQYF
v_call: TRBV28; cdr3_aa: CASSLQGALHNEQFF
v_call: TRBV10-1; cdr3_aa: CASGPGAGGFYEQYF
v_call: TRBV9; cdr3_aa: CASSVVMRAGTDTQYF
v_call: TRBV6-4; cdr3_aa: CASSDLERTYYSNQPQHF
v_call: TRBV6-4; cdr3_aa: CASSDWPNQPQHF
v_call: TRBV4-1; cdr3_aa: CASSLGLGGAEGFF
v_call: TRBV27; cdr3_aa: CASTGSNTEAFF
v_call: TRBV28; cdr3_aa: CASSLRDTFGNTIYF
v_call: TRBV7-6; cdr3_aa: CASSLGTLGSYEQYF
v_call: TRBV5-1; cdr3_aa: CASSLPLAGVDYEQYF
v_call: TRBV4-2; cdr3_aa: CASSQGQGSLEQYF
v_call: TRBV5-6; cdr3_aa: CASSRMTDLPFLTGELFF
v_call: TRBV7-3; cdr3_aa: CASSSLLAKNIQYF
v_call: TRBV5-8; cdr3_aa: CASSPWTTYNEQFF
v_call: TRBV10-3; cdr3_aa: CAISEPGQGAYEQYF
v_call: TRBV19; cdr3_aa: CASSTGGSGYTF
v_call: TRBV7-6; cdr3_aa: CASSSTQDGNTIYF
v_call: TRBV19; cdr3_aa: CASSIPLLADTQYF
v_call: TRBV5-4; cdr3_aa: CASKKGPSSYNEQFF
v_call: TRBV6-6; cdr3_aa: CASSAGLRTEAFF
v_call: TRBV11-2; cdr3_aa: CASSPPLAGGLFYNEQFF
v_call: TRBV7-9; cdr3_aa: CASRPTGAYEQYF
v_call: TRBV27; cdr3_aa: CASSDRVGADYGYTF
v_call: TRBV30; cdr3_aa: CAWSSGTGVNGYTF
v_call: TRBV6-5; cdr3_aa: CASSYGTGGTDYGYTF
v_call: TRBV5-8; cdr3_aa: CASSLRMNTEAFF
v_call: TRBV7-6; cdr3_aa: CASSLIAVAAGTDTQYF
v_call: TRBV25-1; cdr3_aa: CASSANVNTDTQYF
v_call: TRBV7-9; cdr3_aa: CASSFPGTSIPYEQYF
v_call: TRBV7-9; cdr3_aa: CASSSTPADRGPRGYTF
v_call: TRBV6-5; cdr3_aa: CASSLGRGHETQYF
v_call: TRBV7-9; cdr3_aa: CASSLVRGWADTQYF
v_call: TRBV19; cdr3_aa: CASSNNRGRSVDEQYF
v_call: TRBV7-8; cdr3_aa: CASSLAETDYEQYF
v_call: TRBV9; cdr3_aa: CASSVTGAHYGYTF
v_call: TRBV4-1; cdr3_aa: CASSQGQGKENEQFF
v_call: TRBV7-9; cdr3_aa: CASTHSLSTDTQYF
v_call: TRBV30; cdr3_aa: CAWGPTGEQYF
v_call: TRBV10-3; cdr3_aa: CAISELGQPRLNQPQHF
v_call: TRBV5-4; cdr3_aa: CASTERGGSTDTQYF
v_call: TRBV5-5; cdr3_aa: CASSLGQIQETQYF
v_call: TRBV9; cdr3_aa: CASSSGVEQYF
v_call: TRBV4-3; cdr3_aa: CASSQEVGGRNQPQHF
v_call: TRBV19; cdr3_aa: CASSVPGHTSLSWELFF
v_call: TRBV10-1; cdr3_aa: CASNGTAYEQYF
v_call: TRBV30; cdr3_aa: CAWGPGGSNQPQHF
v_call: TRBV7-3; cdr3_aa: CASSPLAGGNTGELFF
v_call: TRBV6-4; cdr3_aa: CASSDSNELAGGEQFF
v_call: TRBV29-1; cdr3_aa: CSVYWYNEQFF
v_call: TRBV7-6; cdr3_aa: CASSLADSYEQYF
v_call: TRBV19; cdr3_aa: CASSIGTGGFYEQFF